This T cell receptor (beta chain) was identified during a study of PD-1 blockade in classical Hodgkin lymphoma. The CDR3 runs 16 residues. The V gene's germline CDR1 is SGHRS and CDR2 YFSETQ. Deletions cut 3 bases from V and 2 bases from J, with 17 bases between. Remarks on this clone: Its antigen remains unknown.

Regarding time point: cycle 4 day 1 (C4D1), after less than seven weeks of nivolumab. In every patient, relapse followed autologous stem cell transplantation, while exposure to brentuximab vedotin differed. Repertoires were generated with immunoSEQ multiplex PCR, while TCRdb's copy carries only in-frame clones and drops some. Of more than 85,000 clones listed, around 90% were seen once; the top ten hold about 20%. Study-level points and caveats: Baseline TCR diversity was reportedly lower in newly diagnosed patients than in healthy donors. It was reported as lower still in relapsed/refractory patients. Patients were excluded if nivolumab began under 1 year after ASCT (the autologous transplant). Significant TCR diversity gains by C4D1 occurred in CD4+ but not CD8+ cells.

The material sequenced was peripheral blood mononuclear cells (PBMCs), taken before the fourth cycle of nivolumab. The gene calls are TRBV5-1 and TRBJ1-1; D unclear. The receptor was derived from a human donor with classical Hodgkin lymphoma. The CDR3 DNA follows: TGCGCCAGCAGCTCCACTTTGCCAGATATCAACACTGAAGCTTTCTTT. This gives the protein CASSSTLPDINTEAFF.